These 10 T cell receptor beta chains originate from one sample sequenced in a study of T cells in Graves' hyperthyroidism and ophthalmopathy. Amplification of TCR beta CDR3 regions was performed using RNA transcripts as template. Using the HTBI primer set, a first-round RT-PCR was run on the TCR CDR3. TCRdb reprocessed the multiplex PCR reads with MiXCR, giving one entry per CDR3 protein. Here the sample spans approximately 400,000 distinct CDR3 sequences, over 11% being singletons. The specimen was blood. The receptors stem from a man aged 50-60 years with Graves' ophthalmopathy.

The sample holds many counts of this clonotype. The chain recombines TRBV20-1 with TRBJ2-7; D uncertain. V was pared by 7 bases and J by 3 bases, with 13 bases between. The germline V gene encodes CDR1 DFQATT and CDR2 SNEGSKA (reference sequence). The CDR3 totals 12 residues. CDR3 coding DNA: TGCAGTGTGTTTTTAGATGGCTACGAGCAGTACTTC. This gives the protein CSVFLDGYEQYF.

This clonotype was seen repeatedly, ten times or more. The chain couples TRBV2 to TRBJ1-6; a weak D match, TRBD1 (5 bases). V was trimmed by 6 bases and J by 6 bases, leaving 15 bases between them. CDR1 and CDR2 (germline): SNHLY, FYNNEI. The CDR3 runs to 15 residues. The CDR3 sequence: CASRSDSQFNSPLHF. CDR3 bases: TGTGCCAGCAGGTCCGACAGTCAATTTAATTCACCCCTCCACTTT.

This clonotype appeared many times. The V gene is TRBV28, the J gene TRBJ2-7; 7 bases map to TRBD1. V lost 3 bases, J lost 0 bases, and 2 bases stayed unmatched. The germline V gene has CDR1 MDHEN and CDR2 SYDVKM. This CDR3 contains 14 residues. CDR3 nucleotide sequence: TGTGCCAGCAGTTTTCCAGGGGGCTCCTACGAGCAGTACTTC. Translating it yields CASSFPGGSYEQYF.

Ten or more counts support this clonotype. V usage is TRBV27 and J usage is TRBJ2-3; TRBD2 matches at 9 bases. The germline V gene has CDR1 MNHEY and CDR2 SMNVEV (reference sequence). This CDR3 region has 18 residues. V shed 8 bases, J shed 3 bases, and the junction held 18 bases outside the gene matches. The CDR3 protein is CASQTTNTHSGRTDTQYF. CDR3 coding DNA: TGTGCCAGCCAAACCACGAACACACATAGCGGGAGAACAGATACGCAGTATTTT.

This clonotype has a count of ten or more. This sequence joins TRBV28 and TRBJ2-5, with D possibly called TRBD1 or TRBD2 (5 bases each). The CDR3 runs 15 residues. Deletions cut 3 bases from V and 1 base from J, with 12 bases between. Germline V CDR1 and CDR2: MDHEN, SYDVKM. This chain's CDR3 is CASSFRDGPQETQYF. For the CDR3, the DNA is TGTGCCAGCAGTTTTCGGGACGGCCCCCAAGAGACCCAGTACTTC.

This clonotype was seen at least ten times. This chain uses TRBV20-1 with TRBJ2-3; the match to TRBD1 covers 9 bases. The CDR3 is 15 amino acids. V lost 4 bases, J lost 0 bases, and 5 bases stayed unmatched. From germline, CDR1 is DFQATT and CDR2 SNEGSKA (reference sequence). CDR3 loop: CSATQGAFSTDTQYF. The CDR3 DNA is TGCAGTGCTACACAGGGGGCCTTCAGCACAGATACGCAGTATTTT.

The sample holds one count of this clonotype. This may arise from a read error, as a much more abundant clone is one base away. V usage is TRBV30 and J usage is TRBJ2-3; D possibly matches TRBD1 or TRBD2 (6 bases each). The CDR3 consists of 16 residues. V lost 2 bases to trimming and J lost 5 bases, with 20 bases between them. CDR1 is GTSNPN, CDR2 SVGIG, per germline (reference sequence). The CDR3 DNA reads TGTGCCTGGAGTCGCCGGGGGCGGGATTCCTTAGATACGCAGTATTTT. Translated, it gives CAWSRRGRDSLDTQYF.

The table lists this clonotype with a few counts. V gene TRBV3-1 combines with J gene TRBJ2-4; TRBD1 is a possible D gene (5 bases). This CDR3 is built from 14 residues. The V gene lost 2 bases and the J gene lost 0 bases, with 5 bases spanning the gap. Per germline, CDR1 LGHDT and CDR2 YNNKEL (reference sequence). The CDR3 sequence: CASSQRGAKNIQYF. CDR3 bases: TGTGCCAGCAGCCAAAGGGGAGCCAAAAACATTCAGTACTTC.

The sample holds a few counts of this clonotype. The chain uses TRBV29-1 and TRBJ2-3, with D unresolved. Germline assignment: CDR1 SQVTM and CDR2 ANQGSEA. The V end was cut by 3 bases, the J end by 4 bases, with 14 bases between. The length of the CDR3 is 14 residues. The CDR3 DNA reads TGCAGCGTTGATCTCGGGCTAGATGCAGATACGCAGTATTTT. It encodes CSVDLGLDADTQYF.

There are many counts of this clonotype. The chain joins TRBV28 to TRBJ2-3; no definite D call. This CDR3 region has 15 residues. Germline values: CDR1 MDHEN, CDR2 SYDVKM. V gave up 5 bases and J gave up 3 bases, with 15 bases separating them. CDR3: CASSDSRVGTDTQYF. The CDR3 DNA sequence: TGTGCCAGCAGTGATAGTAGGGTAGGGACAGATACGCAGTATTTT.